Presented here are 3 T cell receptor beta chains from one specimen sequenced in a study of cytomegalovirus exposure and HLA in healthy donors. TCRdb's copy holds only in-frame clones and misses some; the assay was immunoSEQ multiplex PCR. Among roughly 330,000 clones, 87% were seen once, and the ten largest hold more than 0.9%. Sequencing used PBMCs. Receptors were obtained from a woman in her twenties or thirties in good health and CMV-seropositive.

CDR3 residues: CASSLVRETGYTF. The CDR3 DNA is TGTGCCAGCAGCTTGGTGCGGGAAACGGGCTACACCTTC. V gene TRBV5-5 combines with J gene TRBJ1-2; D is unclear. The germline V and J ends were trimmed by 0 bases and 8 bases, with 11 bases remaining between them. Germline V CDR1 and CDR2: SGHKS, YYEKEE (reference sequence). The CDR3 runs to 13 residues.

This chain joins TRBV19 and TRBJ1-2; D uncertain. Per the germline V gene, CDR1 is LNHDA and CDR2 is SQIVND (reference sequence). Trimming left V 3 bases short and J 8 bases short, with 16 bases between. The CDR3 extends over 14 amino acids. This chain's CDR3 is CASSIGIAHGGYTF. Written as DNA, the CDR3 is TGTGCCAGTAGTATCGGCATTGCCCATGGCGGCTACACCTTC.

The J gene is TRBJ2-7, the V gene TRBV4-2; D perhaps matches TRBD1 (5 bases). CDR3 length equals 14 residues. V was shortened by 0 bases and J by 5 bases, with 11 bases between the two germline ends. CDR1 is LGHNA, CDR2 YNFKEQ, per germline. The CDR3 nucleotides read TGTGCCAGCAGCCAAGAATCAGGGTTCCACGAGCAGTACTTC. Its translation: CASSQESGFHEQYF.